This T cell receptor (beta chain) is drawn from a study of T-cell reconstitution after alpha-beta-depleted transplantation in children. CDR3 length: 16 amino acids. V gave up 2 bases and J gave up 0 bases, with 12 bases separating them. The germline gives CDR1 SEHNR, CDR2 FQNEAQ (reference sequence). As it was prepared, the TCRbeta library received unique molecular identifiers. TCRdb re-analysed the PCR reads in MiXCR, keeping a single row per CDR3 protein. This sample has around 340,000 distinct CDR3 sequences, with more than 10% found just once. This clonotype occurred many times. The chain combines TRBV7-9 with TRBJ2-3; perhaps TRBD2 as D (6 bases). The starting material was PBMCs, obtained from the stem cell graft. The TCR was taken from a human donor who donated a stem cell graft to a child with Fanconi anemia. DNA for the CDR3: TGTGCCAGCAGCTTATCTAGCGTACCTAGCACAGATACGCAGTATTTT. Its protein product is CASSLSSVPSTDTQYF. Using reference TRBV7-9 and TRBJ2-3 for the parts outside the CDR3, the full variable domain is DTGVSQNPRHKITKRGQNVTFRCDPISEHNRLYWYRQTLGQGPEFLTYFQNEAQLEKSRLLSDRFSAERPKGSFSTLEIQRTEQGDSAMYLCASSLSSVPSTDTQYFGPGTRLTVL.